This record covers a single TCR beta chain. V gave up 1 base and J gave up 4 bases; unmatched junction bases: 5. Per the germline V gene, CDR1 is SGHRS and CDR2 is YFSETQ. CDR3 length: 15 amino acids. Naive CD4 T cells, CD45RO-negative and CD62L-positive, were flow-sorted from PBMCs. This sample is part of a study of human versus mouse CDR3 diversity and MHC coevolution. Whole-study context: Each sample yielded about 0.6 x 10^7 to 1.6 x 10^7 valid reads.

Sequencing was performed with immunoSEQ multiplex PCR; in TCRdb, only in-frame clones are kept and a portion is missing. The data hold about 73,000 clones, with under 95% observed a single time. The sequenced sample consisted of naive CD4+ T cells from blood. Subset described: CD45RO-negative CD62L-positive naive CD4 T cells. This sequence was found in a person aged 30-69 years in good health. This chain uses TRBV5-1 with TRBJ2-3; 8 bases match TRBD2. CDR3 sequence reads: CASSLTGTRADTQYF. In DNA, the CDR3 is TGCGCCAGCAGCTTGACCGGGACTAGGGCAGATACGCAGTATTTT.